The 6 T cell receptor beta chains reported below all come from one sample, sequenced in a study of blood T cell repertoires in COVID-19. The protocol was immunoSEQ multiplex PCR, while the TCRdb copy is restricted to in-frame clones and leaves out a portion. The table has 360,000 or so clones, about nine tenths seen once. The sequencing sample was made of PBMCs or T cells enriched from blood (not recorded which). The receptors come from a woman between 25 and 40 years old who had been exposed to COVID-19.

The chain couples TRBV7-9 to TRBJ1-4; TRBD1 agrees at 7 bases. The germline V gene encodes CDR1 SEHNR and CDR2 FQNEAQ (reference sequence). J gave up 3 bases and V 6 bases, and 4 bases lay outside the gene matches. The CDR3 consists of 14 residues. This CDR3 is CASRRTGANEKLFF. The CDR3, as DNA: TGTGCCAGCAGAAGGACAGGTGCTAATGAAAAACTGTTTTTT.

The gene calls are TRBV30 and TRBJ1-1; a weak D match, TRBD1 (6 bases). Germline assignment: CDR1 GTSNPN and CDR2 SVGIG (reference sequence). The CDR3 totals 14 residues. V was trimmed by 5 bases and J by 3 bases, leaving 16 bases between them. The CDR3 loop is CAWRLSGGDTEAFF. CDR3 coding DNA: TGTGCCTGGCGTCTCTCGGGGGGCGACACTGAAGCTTTCTTT.

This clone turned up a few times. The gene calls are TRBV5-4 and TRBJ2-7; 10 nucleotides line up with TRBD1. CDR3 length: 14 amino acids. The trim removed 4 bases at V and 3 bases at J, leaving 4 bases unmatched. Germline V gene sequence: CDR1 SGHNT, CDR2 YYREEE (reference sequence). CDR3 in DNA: TGTGCCAGCAGCGGGAGGACAGGGGGCTACGAGCAGTACTTC. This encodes CASSGRTGGYEQYF.

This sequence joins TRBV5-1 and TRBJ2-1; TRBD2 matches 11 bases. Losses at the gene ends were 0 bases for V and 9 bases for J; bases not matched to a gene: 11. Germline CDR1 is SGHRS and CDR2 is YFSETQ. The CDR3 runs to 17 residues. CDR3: CASSLAASGRIGGEQFF. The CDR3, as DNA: TGCGCCAGCAGCTTGGCGGCTAGCGGGAGGATTGGTGGTGAGCAGTTCTTC.

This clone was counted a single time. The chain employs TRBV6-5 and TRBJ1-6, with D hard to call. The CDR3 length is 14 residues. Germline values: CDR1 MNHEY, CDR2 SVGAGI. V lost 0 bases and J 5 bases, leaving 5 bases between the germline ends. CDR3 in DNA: TGTGCCAGCAGTTACTCGACAAATAATTCACCCCTCCACTTT. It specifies CASSYSTNNSPLHF.

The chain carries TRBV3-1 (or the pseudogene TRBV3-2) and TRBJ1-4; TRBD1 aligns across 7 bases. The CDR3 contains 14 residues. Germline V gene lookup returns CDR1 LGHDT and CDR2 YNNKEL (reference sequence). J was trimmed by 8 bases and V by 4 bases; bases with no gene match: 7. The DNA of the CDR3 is TGTGCCAGCAGCCCCCCCGACAGGGCCGAAAAACTGTTTTTT. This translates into CASSPPDRAEKLFF.